The clone carrying this TCR beta chain was observed a handful of times. Germline values: CDR1 LGHDT, CDR2 YNNKEL (reference sequence). V dropped 4 bases and J dropped 5; count of bases not matched to a gene: 12. The CDR3 is made up of 16 amino acids. Each CDR3 protein is one row after TCRdb ran MiXCR on the PCR reads. The top ten clones hold around 20% of a sample with 10,000 to 11,000 distinct CDR3 sequences, roughly 28% of them seen once. The entry originates in a study of immune characterization of retroperitoneal liposarcoma. This chain joins TRBV3-1 and TRBJ2-5; 8 bases fit TRBD2. What was sequenced was blood. This TCR came from a male donor with retroperitoneal liposarcoma. CDR3 amino acids: CASSLTRPGLGETQYF. The DNA of the CDR3 is TGTGCCAGCAGCCTAACACGACCGGGACTAGGGGAGACCCAGTACTTC.